This passage covers 4 T cell receptor beta chains from one sample sequenced in a study of early T cells in non-severe SARS-CoV-2 infection (dated by TCRdb to the early 2020s). Library preparation employed 5' RACE. The reads were generated on a NextSeq 500. The raw public data were reprocessed by TCRdb itself: fastp quality trimming at Q25, MiXCR clonotype calling, in-frame beta chains only. Identical CDR3 proteins give one entry, which carries the most common genes and DNA. The table for this sample lists 30,000 to 45,000 distinct CDR3 sequences; around 6.1% of them were counted only once. 25% to 30% of the sample comes from the top ten. The sequenced material came from whole blood. Every receptor here comes from an adult who was a healthcare worker with PCR-confirmed SARS-CoV-2 infection or an uninfected control (not recorded which).

This clonotype has a count of ten or more. The V and J genes are TRBV9 and TRBJ2-2; D gene uncertain. V was pared by 0 bases and J by 1 base, with 4 bases between. The CDR3 is 14 residues long. CDR1 and CDR2 (germline): SGDLS, YYNGEE. CDR3 nucleotide sequence: TGTGCCAGCAGCGTAGGGTGGAACACCGGGGAGCTGTTTTTT. This gives the protein CASSVGWNTGELFF.

This clonotype was counted a few times. The chain links TRBV13 to TRBJ1-1, with D possibly matching TRBD1 (6 bases). V shed 4 bases and J shed 4 bases, with 25 bases lying between them. This CDR3 spans 18 amino acids. Germline V gives CDR1 PRHDT, CDR2 FYEKMQ (reference sequence). CDR3 nucleotide sequence: TGTGCCAGCAGCTCCGAGGGGGTGCTGGGGAGGGACTCCACTGAAGCTTTCTTT. It codes for CASSSEGVLGRDSTEAFF.

This clonotype appeared many times. The chain has TRBV7-2 and TRBJ1-1, with D maybe TRBD1 (6 bases). CDR1 is SGHTA, CDR2 FQGNSA, per germline. Trimming shortened V by 1 base and J by 1 base, and 10 bases separated the two germline ends. There are 15 residues in the CDR3. The CDR3 spells CASSLVGAPNTEAFF. CDR3 in DNA: TGTGCCAGCAGCTTAGTGGGGGCTCCGAACACTGAAGCTTTCTTT.

The rearrangement joins TRBV5-6 to TRBJ2-5, with TRBD2 matching over 12 bases. Germline values: CDR1 SGHDT, CDR2 YYEEEE. J was trimmed by 0 bases and V by 2 bases; bases with no gene match: 2. This CDR3 comprises 16 residues. The CDR3 loop reads CASSFTSGGYQETQYF. The CDR3 bases are TGTGCCAGCAGCTTCACTAGCGGGGGGTACCAAGAGACCCAGTACTTC.